This is a list of T cell receptor beta chains from one sample in a study of blood T cell repertoires in COVID-19. Sequencing was performed with immunoSEQ multiplex PCR; in TCRdb, only in-frame clones are kept and a portion is missing. The sample shows 65,000 or so clones, roughly two thirds of them seen only once. Sequencing used PBMCs or T cells enriched from blood (not recorded which). These receptors were obtained from a woman aged 55-69 years who had been exposed to COVID-19. Both conserved end residues are part of each CDR3. The D gene is left open where the match is weak. Clone size appears in some rows only: once, few, many, or a class for an expanded clone.

>14|.|TRBV9|TRBJ2-2|.
CASSPTRADGELFF
>14|.|TRBV7-2|TRBJ1-2|.
CASSPLGAFYGYTF
>15|.|TRBV5-4|TRBJ2-5|once
CASSLGGPIQETQYF
>15|.|TRBV2|TRBJ1-5|.
CASSVGSPEKQPQHF
>13|.|TRBV28|TRBJ1-1|.
CATQFRLNTEAFF
>15|TRBD2|TRBV4-2|TRBJ2-5|.
CASSRQSGDQETQYF
>16|.|TRBV4-1|TRBJ2-6|.
CASSQERGAGANVLTF
>14|TRBD2|TRBV6-5|TRBJ2-4|.
CASLRAGDKNIQYF
>13|.|TRBV18|TRBJ1-1|.
CASSPVSDHWAFF
>14|.|TRBV19|TRBJ2-1|.
CASSRTSYLNEQFF
>13|TRBD1|TRBV7-8|TRBJ1-4|.
CATQSDRLEKLFF